This T cell receptor (beta chain) originates from a study of beta chain features in type 1 diabetes. For the study at large: Sorted cells numbering over 95,000,000 were examined across all samples.

Study-level findings and limits: Equally in patients and controls, shorter templates might have been favored by PCR. Researchers report that Type 1 diabetes patients had moderately but significantly shorter TCRB CDR3s across all four CD4+ subsets. Highly expressing activated T cells could be over-counted with a cDNA template.

A remark on this clone: Its antigen remains unidentified.

The germline V gene has CDR1 MDHEN and CDR2 SYDVKM. The CDR3 contains 15 residues. With 2 bases clipped from V and 6 bases from J, the junction kept 6 bases outside the gene matches. Expressed TCRB transcripts were sequenced after all isolated RNA was converted to cDNA. Libraries were prepared by immunoSEQ multiplex PCR; TCRdb keeps only in-frame clonotypes and omits some of them. This sample has some 370,000 clones, with around a tenth found just once. Sorting of CD4+ naive, central memory, regulatory and stem cell-like memory cells was performed via CD45RO/CCR7/CD25/CD127/CD95/CD27. This rearrangement joins TRBV28 to TRBJ1-5, with 8 bases matching TRBD1. The sequenced sample was central memory CD4+ T cells from blood. The clonotype was recovered from a young man with type 1 diabetes. The CDR3 DNA follows: TGTGCCAGCAGTTTACAGGGGGCGCAAATTCAGCCCCAGCATTTT. It encodes CASSLQGAQIQPQHF. The full variable domain, its missing parts supplied by reference TRBV28 and TRBJ1-5, is DVKVTQSSRYLVKRTGEKVFLECVQDMDHENMFWYRQDPGLGLRLIYFSYDVKMKEKGDIPEGYSVSREKKERFSLILESASTNQTSMYLCASSLQGAQIQPQHFGDGTRLSIL.